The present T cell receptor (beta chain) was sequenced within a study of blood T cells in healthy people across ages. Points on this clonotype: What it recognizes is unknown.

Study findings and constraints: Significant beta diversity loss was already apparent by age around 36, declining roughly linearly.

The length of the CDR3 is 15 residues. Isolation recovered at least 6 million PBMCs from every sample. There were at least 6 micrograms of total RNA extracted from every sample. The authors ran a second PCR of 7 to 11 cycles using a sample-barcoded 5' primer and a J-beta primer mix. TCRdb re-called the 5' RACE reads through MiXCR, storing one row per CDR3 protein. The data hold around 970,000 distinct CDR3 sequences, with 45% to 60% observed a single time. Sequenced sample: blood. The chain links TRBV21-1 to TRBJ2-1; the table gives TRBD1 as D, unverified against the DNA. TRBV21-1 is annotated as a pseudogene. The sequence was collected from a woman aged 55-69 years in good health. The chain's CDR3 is CASSKKGGVGNEQFF. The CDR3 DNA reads TGTGCCAGCAGCAAAAAGGGCGGGGTCGGGAATGAGCAGTTCTTC.